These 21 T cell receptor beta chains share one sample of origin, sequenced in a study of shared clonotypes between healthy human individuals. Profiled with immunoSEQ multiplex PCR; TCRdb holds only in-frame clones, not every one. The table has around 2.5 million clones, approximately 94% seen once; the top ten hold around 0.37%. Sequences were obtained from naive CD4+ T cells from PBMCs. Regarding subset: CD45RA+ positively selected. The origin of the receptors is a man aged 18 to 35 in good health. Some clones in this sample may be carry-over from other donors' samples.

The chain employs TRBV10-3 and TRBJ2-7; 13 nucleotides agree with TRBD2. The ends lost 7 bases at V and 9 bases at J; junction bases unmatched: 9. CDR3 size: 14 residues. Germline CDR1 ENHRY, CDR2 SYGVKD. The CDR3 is CAITPGLAGSGQYF. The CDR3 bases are TGTGCCATCACCCCGGGACTAGCGGGATCCGGGCAGTACTTC.

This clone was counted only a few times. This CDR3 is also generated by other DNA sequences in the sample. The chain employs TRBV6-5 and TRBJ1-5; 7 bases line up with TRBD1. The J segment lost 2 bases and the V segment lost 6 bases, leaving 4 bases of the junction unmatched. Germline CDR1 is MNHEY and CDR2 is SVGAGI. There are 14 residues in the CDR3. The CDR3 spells CASSRGQGNQPQHF. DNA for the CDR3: TGTGCCAGCAGCAGAGGACAGGGCAATCAGCCCCAGCATTTT.

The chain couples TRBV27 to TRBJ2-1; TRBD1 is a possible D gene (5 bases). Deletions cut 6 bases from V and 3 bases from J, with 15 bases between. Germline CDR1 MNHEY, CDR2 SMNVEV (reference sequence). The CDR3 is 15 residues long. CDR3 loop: CASRSTGWVYNEQFF. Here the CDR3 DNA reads TGTGCCAGCAGATCTACAGGTTGGGTCTACAATGAGCAGTTCTTC.

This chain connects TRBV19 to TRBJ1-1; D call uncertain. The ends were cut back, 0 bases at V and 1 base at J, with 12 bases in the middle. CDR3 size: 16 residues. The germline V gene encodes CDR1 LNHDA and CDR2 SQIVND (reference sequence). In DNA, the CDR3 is TGTGCCAGTAGTATAGATACGGCCCTACAGAACACTGAAGCTTTCTTT. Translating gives CASSIDTALQNTEAFF.

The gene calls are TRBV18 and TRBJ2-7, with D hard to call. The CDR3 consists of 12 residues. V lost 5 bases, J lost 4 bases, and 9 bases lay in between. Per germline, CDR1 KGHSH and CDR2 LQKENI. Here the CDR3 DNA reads TGTGCCAGCTCAGAGCCGGGTTACGAGCAGTACTTC. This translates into CASSEPGYEQYF.

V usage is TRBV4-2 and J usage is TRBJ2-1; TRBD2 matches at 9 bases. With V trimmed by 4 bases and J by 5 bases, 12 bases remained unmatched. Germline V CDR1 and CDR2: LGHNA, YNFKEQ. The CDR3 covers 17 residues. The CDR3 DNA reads TGTGCCAGCAGCCGAAGGAGGTTAGCGGGAGAACACAATGAGCAGTTCTTC. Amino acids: CASSRRRLAGEHNEQFF.

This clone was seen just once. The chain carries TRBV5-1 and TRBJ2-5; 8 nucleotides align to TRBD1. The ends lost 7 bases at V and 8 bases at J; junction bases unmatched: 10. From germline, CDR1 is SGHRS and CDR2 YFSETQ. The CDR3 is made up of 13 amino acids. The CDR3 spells CASLGTGQGTQYF. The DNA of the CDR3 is TGCGCCAGCCTTGGGACAGGTCAAGGAACCCAGTACTTC.

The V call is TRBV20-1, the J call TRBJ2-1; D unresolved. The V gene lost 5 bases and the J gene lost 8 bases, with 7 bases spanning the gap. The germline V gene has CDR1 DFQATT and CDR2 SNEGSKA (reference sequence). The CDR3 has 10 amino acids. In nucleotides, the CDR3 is TGCAGTGCTGCTATGTATGAGCAGTTCTTC. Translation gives CSAAMYEQFF.

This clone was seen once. CDR3 DNA: TGTGCCAGCAGCCGAGAACGGGACAGGGGTATCGACGAGCAGTACTTC. Encoded protein: CASSRERDRGIDEQYF. The chain uses TRBV11-2 and TRBJ2-7; TRBD1 agrees at 10 bases. With 5 bases clipped from V and 5 bases from J, the junction kept 12 bases outside the gene matches. The CDR3 is 16 amino acids. The germline V gene has CDR1 SGHAT and CDR2 FQNNGV.

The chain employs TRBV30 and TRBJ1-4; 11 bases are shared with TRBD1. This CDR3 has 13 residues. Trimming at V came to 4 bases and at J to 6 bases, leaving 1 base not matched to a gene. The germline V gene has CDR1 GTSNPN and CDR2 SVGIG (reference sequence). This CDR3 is CAWTDRGHEKLFF. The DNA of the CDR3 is TGTGCCTGGACGGACAGGGGGCATGAAAAACTGTTTTTT.

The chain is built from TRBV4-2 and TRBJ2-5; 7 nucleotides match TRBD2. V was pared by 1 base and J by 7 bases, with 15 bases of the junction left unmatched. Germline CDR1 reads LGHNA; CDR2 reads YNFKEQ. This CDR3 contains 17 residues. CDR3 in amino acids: CASSQVRAGGSSGTQYF. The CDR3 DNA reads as TGTGCCAGCAGCCAAGTTAGGGCGGGCGGGAGTTCTGGGACCCAGTACTTC.

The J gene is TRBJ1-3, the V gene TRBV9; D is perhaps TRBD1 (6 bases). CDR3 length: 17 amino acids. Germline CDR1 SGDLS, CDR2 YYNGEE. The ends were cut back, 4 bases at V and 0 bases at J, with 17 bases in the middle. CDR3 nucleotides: TGTGCCAGCAGCACCCTGGACAGAGCCTTCTCTGGAAACACCATATATTTT. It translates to CASSTLDRAFSGNTIYF. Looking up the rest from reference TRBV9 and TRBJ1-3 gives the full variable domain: DSGVTQTPKHLITATGQRVTLRCSPRSGDLSVYWYQQSLDQGLQFLIQYYNGEERAKGNILERFSAQQFPDLHSELNLSSLELGDSALYFCASSTLDRAFSGNTIYFGEGSWLTVV.

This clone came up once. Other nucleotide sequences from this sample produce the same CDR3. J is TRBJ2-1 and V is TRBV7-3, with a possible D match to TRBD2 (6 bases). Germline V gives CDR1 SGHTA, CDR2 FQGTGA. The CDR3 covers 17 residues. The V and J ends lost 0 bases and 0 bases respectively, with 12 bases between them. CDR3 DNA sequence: TGTGCCAGCAGCTTAACGTTTGGCGGGGACTCCTACAATGAGCAGTTCTTC. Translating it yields CASSLTFGGDSYNEQFF.

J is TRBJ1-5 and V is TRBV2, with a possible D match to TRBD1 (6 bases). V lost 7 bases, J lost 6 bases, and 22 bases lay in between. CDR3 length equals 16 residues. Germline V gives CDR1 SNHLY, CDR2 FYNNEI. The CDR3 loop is CASTGTLALLGQPQHF. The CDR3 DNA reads TGTGCCAGCACTGGGACACTTGCCTTATTAGGTCAGCCCCAGCATTTT. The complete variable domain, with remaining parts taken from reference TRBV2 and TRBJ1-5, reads EPEVTQTPSHQVTQMGQEVILRCVPISNHLYFYWYRQILGQKVEFLVSFYNNEISEKSEIFDDQFSVERPDGSNFTLKIRSTKLEDSAMYFCASTGTLALLGQPQHFGDGTRLSIL.

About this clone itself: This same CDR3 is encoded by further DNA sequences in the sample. As DNA, the CDR3 is TGTGCCAGCAGTTTAGGAACATACGAGCAGTACTTC. It codes for CASSLGTYEQYF. This chain connects TRBV28 to TRBJ2-7; D is undetermined. CDR3 length: 12 residues. The V end lost 2 bases, the J end lost 4 bases, and 6 bases lay between the germline ends. Germline V gene lookup returns CDR1 MDHEN and CDR2 SYDVKM.

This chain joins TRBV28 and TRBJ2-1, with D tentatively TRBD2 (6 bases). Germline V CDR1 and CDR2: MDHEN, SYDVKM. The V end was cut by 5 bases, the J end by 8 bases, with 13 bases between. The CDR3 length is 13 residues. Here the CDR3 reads CASSPGRGYEQFF. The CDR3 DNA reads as TGTGCCAGCAGTCCCGGGCGGGGCTATGAGCAGTTCTTC.

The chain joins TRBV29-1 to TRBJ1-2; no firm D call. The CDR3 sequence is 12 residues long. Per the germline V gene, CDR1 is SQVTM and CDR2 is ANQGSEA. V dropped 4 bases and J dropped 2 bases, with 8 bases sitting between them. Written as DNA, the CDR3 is TGCAGCGTTGTCAGCTCCAACTATGGCTACACCTTC. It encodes CSVVSSNYGYTF.

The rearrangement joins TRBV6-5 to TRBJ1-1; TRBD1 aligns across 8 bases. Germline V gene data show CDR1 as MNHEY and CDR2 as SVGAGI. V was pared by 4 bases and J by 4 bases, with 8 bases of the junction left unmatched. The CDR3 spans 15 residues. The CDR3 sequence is CASSSRQGRGTEAFF. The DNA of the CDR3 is TGTGCCAGCAGTTCTCGACAGGGGCGAGGCACTGAAGCTTTCTTT.

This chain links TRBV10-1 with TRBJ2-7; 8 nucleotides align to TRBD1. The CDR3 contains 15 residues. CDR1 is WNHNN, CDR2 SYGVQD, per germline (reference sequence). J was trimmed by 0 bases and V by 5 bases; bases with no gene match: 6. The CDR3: CASSQGAKSSYEQYF. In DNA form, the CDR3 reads TGCGCCAGCAGTCAGGGGGCTAAGAGCTCCTACGAGCAGTACTTC.

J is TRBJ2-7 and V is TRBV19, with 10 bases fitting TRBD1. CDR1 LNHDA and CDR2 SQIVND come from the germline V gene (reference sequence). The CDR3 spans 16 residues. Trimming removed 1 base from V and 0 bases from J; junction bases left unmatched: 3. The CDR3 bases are TGTGCCAGTAGTATAGCCCGGACAGGGGGCTCCTACGAGCAGTACTTC. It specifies CASSIARTGGSYEQYF. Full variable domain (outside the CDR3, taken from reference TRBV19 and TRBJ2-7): DGGITQSPKYLFRKEGQNVTLSCEQNLNHDAMYWYRQDPGQGLRLIYYSQIVNDFQKGDIAEGYSVSREKKESFPLTVTSAQKNPTAFYLCASSIARTGGSYEQYFGPGTRLTVT.

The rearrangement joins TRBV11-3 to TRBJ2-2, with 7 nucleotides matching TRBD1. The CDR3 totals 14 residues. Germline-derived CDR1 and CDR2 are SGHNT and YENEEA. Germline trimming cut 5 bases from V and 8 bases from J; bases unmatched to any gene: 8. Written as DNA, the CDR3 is TGTGCCAGCAGCGTACGGACAGGAACTGGGGAGCTGTTTTTT. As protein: CASSVRTGTGELFF.